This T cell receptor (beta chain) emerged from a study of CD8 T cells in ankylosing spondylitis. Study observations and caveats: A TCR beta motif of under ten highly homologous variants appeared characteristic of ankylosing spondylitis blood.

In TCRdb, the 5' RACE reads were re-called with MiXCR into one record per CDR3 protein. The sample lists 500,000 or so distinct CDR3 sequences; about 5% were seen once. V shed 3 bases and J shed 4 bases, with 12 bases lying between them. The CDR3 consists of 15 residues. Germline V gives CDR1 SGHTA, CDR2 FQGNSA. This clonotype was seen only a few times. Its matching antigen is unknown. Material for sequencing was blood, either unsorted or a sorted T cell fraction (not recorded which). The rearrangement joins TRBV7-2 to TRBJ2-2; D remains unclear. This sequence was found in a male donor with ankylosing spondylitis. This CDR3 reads CASSFALLGTGELFF. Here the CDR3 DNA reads TGTGCCAGCAGCTTTGCCCTTTTGGGCACCGGGGAGCTGTTTTTT.